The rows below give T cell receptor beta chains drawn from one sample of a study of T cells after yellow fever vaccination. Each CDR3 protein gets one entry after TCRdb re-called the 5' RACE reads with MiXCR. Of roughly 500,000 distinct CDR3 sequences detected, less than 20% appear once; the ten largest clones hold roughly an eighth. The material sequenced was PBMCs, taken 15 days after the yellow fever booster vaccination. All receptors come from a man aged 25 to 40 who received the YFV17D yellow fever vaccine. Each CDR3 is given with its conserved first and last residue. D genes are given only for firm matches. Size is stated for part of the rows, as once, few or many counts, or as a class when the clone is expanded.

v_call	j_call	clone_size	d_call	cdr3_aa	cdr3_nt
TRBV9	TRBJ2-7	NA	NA	CASSVGGPLAYEQYF	TGTGCCAGCAGCGTAGGGGGACCCCTCGCCTACGAGCAGTACTTC
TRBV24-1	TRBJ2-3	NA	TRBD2	CATSDPVAGVTDTQYF	TGTGCCACCAGTGATCCGGTAGCGGGAGTCACAGATACGCAGTATTTT
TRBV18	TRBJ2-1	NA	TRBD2	CASSALAGVTYNEQFF	TGTGCCAGCTCAGCGCTAGCGGGAGTTACCTACAATGAGCAGTTCTTC
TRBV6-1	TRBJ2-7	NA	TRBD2	CASIKTGTSGREKSYEQYF	TGTGCCAGCATAAAAACCGGGACTAGCGGGAGGGAAAAGTCTTACGAGCAGTACTTC
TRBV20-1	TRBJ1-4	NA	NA	CSARHGQKNEKLFF	TGCAGTGCTAGACATGGCCAGAAAAATGAAAAACTGTTTTTT
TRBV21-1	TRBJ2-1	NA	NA	CASRYGTQDSDEQFF	TGTGCCAGCAGATACGGCACCCAAGACAGCGATGAGCAGTTCTTC
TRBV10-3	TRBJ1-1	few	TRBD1	CAISLDRAEAFF	TGTGCCATCAGTCTGGACAGGGCTGAAGCTTTCTTT
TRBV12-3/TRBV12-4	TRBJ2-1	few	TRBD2	CASRSGLAGNEQFF	TGTGCCAGCAGATCGGGACTAGCGGGGAATGAGCAGTTCTTC
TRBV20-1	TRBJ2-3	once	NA	CSARDPSTDTQYF	TGCAGTGCTAGAGATCCGAGCACAGATACGCAGTATTTT
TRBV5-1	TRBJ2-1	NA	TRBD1	CASSLRQGINEQFF	TGCGCCAGCAGCTTGAGACAGGGAATAAATGAGCAGTTCTTC
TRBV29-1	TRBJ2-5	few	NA	CSVLLLPETQYF	TGCAGCGTTTTATTGCTTCCCGAGACCCAGTACTTC
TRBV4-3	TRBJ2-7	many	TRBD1	CASSQDRGLGEQYF	TGCGCCAGCAGCCAAGACAGGGGGTTGGGGGAGCAGTACTTC
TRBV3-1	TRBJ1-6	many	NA	CASSQRDSPLHF	TGTGCCAGCAGCCAGAGAGATTCACCCCTCCACTTT
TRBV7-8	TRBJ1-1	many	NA	CASTTVGGTEAFF	TGTGCCAGCACCACCGTCGGGGGCACTGAAGCTTTCTTT
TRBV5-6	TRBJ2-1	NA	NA	CASSTPGAHNEQFF	TGTGCCAGCAGCACCCCGGGAGCCCACAATGAGCAGTTCTTC
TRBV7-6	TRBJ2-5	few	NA	CASSLMANQETQYF	TGTGCCAGCAGCTTAATGGCGAACCAAGAGACCCAGTACTTC
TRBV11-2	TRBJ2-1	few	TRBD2	CASSSGLAGYEQFF	TGTGCCAGCAGCTCGGGACTAGCGGGGTATGAGCAGTTCTTC
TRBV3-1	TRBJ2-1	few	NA	CASSQDDSSYNEQFF	TGTGCCAGCAGCCAAGATGATAGCTCCTACAATGAGCAGTTCTTC
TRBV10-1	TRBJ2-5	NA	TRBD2	CASSETSGREEETQYF	TGCGCCAGCAGTGAAACTAGCGGGAGAGAGGAGGAGACCCAGTACTTC